Following are 28 T cell receptor beta chains from one sample sequenced in a study of blood T cell repertoires in COVID-19. Some clones are missing from TCRdb's copy, which holds only in-frame ones; the method was immunoSEQ multiplex PCR. The sample has some 450,000 clones; around 88% are singletons. The sequenced sample was peripheral blood. The receptors were sampled from a woman aged 50 to 65 with COVID-19, enrolled during active disease.

The J gene is TRBJ2-3, the V gene TRBV5-4; the match to TRBD2 covers 16 bases. CDR1 is SGHNT and CDR2 is YYREEE in the germline V gene (reference sequence). The CDR3 is 18 amino acids. After removal of 3 bases from V and 2 bases from J, the junction contained 6 bases not matched to a gene. DNA of the CDR3: TGTGCCAGCAGCTCGGGACTAGCGGGGGGGCGGGACACAGATACGCAGTATTTT. Residues: CASSSGLAGGRDTDTQYF.

The chain couples TRBV19 to TRBJ1-1; TRBD1 is a possible D gene (5 bases). Deletions cut 5 bases from V and 0 bases from J, with 10 bases between. The germline CDR1 and CDR2 sequences are LNHDA and SQIVND (reference sequence). This CDR3 contains 14 residues. For the CDR3, the DNA is TGTGCCAGTAGTCCCAGGGAGGTGAACACTGAAGCTTTCTTT. This translates into CASSPREVNTEAFF.

This clone was counted once. V usage is TRBV5-1 and J usage is TRBJ2-7; maybe TRBD2 (5 bases). V was trimmed by 5 bases and J by 1 base, leaving 7 bases between them. Germline CDR1 and CDR2: SGHRS and YFSETQ. CDR3 length: 12 amino acids. The CDR3 reads CASRGGSYEQYF. Written as DNA, the CDR3 is TGCGCCAGCAGGGGCGGGTCCTACGAGCAGTACTTC.

This clone came up once. The chain joins TRBV30 to TRBJ2-7; TRBD1 might be the D (5 bases). V dropped 1 base and J dropped 5 bases, with 15 bases sitting between them. Per germline, CDR1 GTSNPN and CDR2 SVGIG (reference sequence). The CDR3 spans 14 residues. CDR3 bases: TGTGCCTGGAGTGGGGGCGCGAGTGTTCACGAGCAGTACTTC. Translated: CAWSGGASVHEQYF.

The chain uses TRBV9 and TRBJ2-2, with 8 bases that match TRBD2. J lost 5 bases, V lost 4 bases, and 7 bases had no gene match. Germline V gives CDR1 SGDLS, CDR2 YYNGEE. The CDR3 extends over 15 amino acids. For the CDR3, the DNA is TGTGCCAGCAGCAGCAGGCGGGGGGCGACCGGGGAGCTGTTTTTT. Its protein is CASSSRRGATGELFF.

Only a few counts were recorded for this clone. The chain combines TRBV5-1 with TRBJ2-2; TRBD1 aligns across 9 bases. Germline V lookup: CDR1 SGHRS, CDR2 YFSETQ. J gave up 4 bases and V 2 bases, and 9 bases lay outside the gene matches. The CDR3 length is 17 residues. CDR3 coding DNA: TGCGCCAGCAGCTTCGGTAGGGACAGGGAAAGCACCGGGGAGCTGTTTTTT. This translates into CASSFGRDRESTGELFF.

The chain carries TRBV7-2 and TRBJ1-2; 7 bases are a match to TRBD1. The CDR3 loop spans 14 amino acids. The germline CDR1 and CDR2 sequences are SGHTA and FQGNSA. V was pared by 1 base and J by 4 bases, with 3 bases of the junction left unmatched. CDR3 protein: CASSLVGTAYGYTF. CDR3 sequence (DNA): TGTGCCAGCAGCTTAGTCGGGACAGCCTATGGCTACACCTTC.

Only one count was recorded for this clone. This chain joins TRBV5-5 and TRBJ2-3; D gene uncertain. This CDR3 is built from 14 residues. Trimming removed 2 bases from V and 2 bases from J, with 9 bases in between. Germline assignment: CDR1 SGHKS and CDR2 YYEKEE (reference sequence). Here the CDR3 reads CASSFQVPTDTQYF. The CDR3 nucleotides are TGTGCCAGCAGCTTTCAGGTGCCCACAGATACGCAGTATTTT.

The chain has TRBV5-1 and TRBJ2-5; 13 positions agree with TRBD2. CDR3 length: 16 residues. Unmatched junction bases numbered 8, after V lost 4 bases and J lost 5 bases. CDR1 and CDR2 (germline): SGHRS, YFSETQ. The CDR3 protein is CASSPGTSGVGETQYF. CDR3 coding DNA: TGCGCCAGCAGCCCCGGGACTAGCGGGGTGGGGGAGACCCAGTACTTC.

The chain carries TRBV5-1 and TRBJ2-7; D possibly corresponds to TRBD1 (5 bases). V lost 2 bases and J lost 2, with 14 bases in between. This CDR3 contains 15 residues. CDR1 is SGHRS, CDR2 YFSETQ, per germline. The chain's CDR3 is CASSFARGRAYEQYF. In DNA form, the CDR3 reads TGCGCCAGCAGCTTTGCTAGGGGTAGGGCCTACGAGCAGTACTTC.

This clone was observed a handful of times. The V gene is TRBV2, the J gene TRBJ1-5, with D tentatively TRBD1 (6 bases). CDR1 is SNHLY and CDR2 is FYNNEI in the germline V gene. Trimming took 8 bases from V and 3 from J, leaving 17 bases between them. There are 15 residues in the CDR3. In DNA form, the CDR3 reads TGTGCCAGCCAAAAGGGGGGGCTCTCCAATCAGCCCCAGCATTTT. Translating gives CASQKGGLSNQPQHF.

V gene TRBV7-2 combines with J gene TRBJ2-1; 9 nucleotides line up with TRBD2. Germline trimming cut 6 bases from V and 1 base from J; bases unmatched to any gene: 7. CDR1 and CDR2 from the germline V gene are SGHTA and FQGNSA. This CDR3 contains 16 residues. The CDR3 protein is CASRTIAGVSYNEQFF. CDR3 bases: TGTGCCAGCAGAACTATAGCGGGGGTGTCCTACAATGAGCAGTTCTTC.

CDR3 nucleotide sequence: TGTGCCAGCAGTTTCTCAGGGGTGGACGAGCAGTACTTC. It is translated as CASSFSGVDEQYF. The chain is built from TRBV27 and TRBJ2-7, with D possibly matching TRBD1 (6 bases). In germline, CDR1 is MNHEY, CDR2 SMNVEV (reference sequence). This CDR3 is built from 13 residues. V dropped 3 bases and J dropped 5 bases, with 11 bases sitting between them.

The CDR3 sequence is CASSLGLAGSSSYEQYF. As DNA, the CDR3 is TGTGCCAGCAGCTTAGGACTAGCGGGGTCCTCATCCTACGAGCAGTACTTC. The chain joins TRBV11-3 to TRBJ2-7; 11 bases line up with TRBD2. Germline lookup yields CDR1 SGHNT and CDR2 YENEEA. There are 17 residues in the CDR3. With 1 base clipped from V and 1 base from J, the junction kept 6 bases outside the gene matches.

The chain joins TRBV11-2 to TRBJ1-1; D may be TRBD1 (6 bases). The CDR3 totals 11 residues. V dropped 8 bases and J dropped 5 bases, with 9 bases sitting between them. The germline gives CDR1 SGHAT, CDR2 FQNNGV. CDR3 nucleotides: TGTGCCAGCCAAGGGGGAACTGAAGCTTTCTTT. This translates into CASQGGTEAFF.

The rearrangement links TRBV7-2 to TRBJ2-1, with D possibly TRBD2 on 6 matching bases. Trimming removed 5 bases at V and 9 bases at J, with 17 bases between. Per germline, CDR1 SGHTA and CDR2 FQGNSA. CDR3 length: 14 residues. The CDR3 here is CASSSLGGGSEQFF. CDR3 DNA: TGTGCCAGCAGCAGCCTAGGAGGAGGGAGTGAGCAGTTCTTC.

The chain is built from TRBV5-6 and TRBJ2-7; a weak D match, TRBD2 (5 bases). This CDR3 spans 15 amino acids. CDR1 is SGHDT and CDR2 is YYEEEE in the germline V gene. V shed 2 bases and J shed 0 bases, with 12 bases lying between them. DNA for the CDR3: TGTGCCAGCAGCTTCGGACTGACGGACTCCTACGAGCAGTACTTC. Protein sequence: CASSFGLTDSYEQYF.

The V gene is TRBV9, the J gene TRBJ2-2; D remains unclear. CDR3 length: 13 residues. Trimming took 6 bases from V and 1 from J, leaving 7 bases between them. The V gene's germline CDR1 is SGDLS and CDR2 YYNGEE. The CDR3 is CASMGRNTGELFF. The DNA for the CDR3 is TGTGCCAGCATGGGCAGGAACACCGGGGAGCTGTTTTTT.

V usage is TRBV7-3 and J usage is TRBJ1-4; D is possibly TRBD1 (5 bases). This CDR3 is 16 amino acids long. Between the trimmed V and J ends, which lost 4 bases and 4 bases, there was a span of 16 bases. Germline values: CDR1 SGHTA, CDR2 FQGTGA. The CDR3 reads CASSSCRQTNNEKLFF. The CDR3 DNA sequence: TGTGCCAGCAGCTCCTGTCGACAGACAAATAATGAAAAACTGTTTTTT.

V usage is TRBV18 and J usage is TRBJ2-7; D gene uncertain. V was shortened by 6 bases and J by 4 bases, with 16 bases between the two germline ends. There are 14 residues in the CDR3. Per the germline V gene, CDR1 is KGHSH and CDR2 is LQKENI. The chain's CDR3 is CASSPAEKIYEQYF. The CDR3 nucleotides read TGTGCCAGCTCGCCCGCGGAAAAGATTTACGAGCAGTACTTC. Using reference TRBV18 and TRBJ2-7 for the parts outside the CDR3, the full variable domain is NAGVMQNPRHLVRRRGQEARLRCSPMKGHSHVYWYRQLPEEGLKFMVYLQKENIIDESGMPKERFSAEFPKEGPSILRIQQVVRGDSAAYFCASSPAEKIYEQYFGPGTRLTVT.

This chain connects TRBV6-1 to TRBJ1-5; D unresolved. The CDR3 loop spans 13 amino acids. The germline V and J ends were trimmed by 3 bases and 4 bases, with 7 bases remaining between them. The germline V gene encodes CDR1 MNHNS and CDR2 SASEGT. The DNA for the CDR3 is TGTGCCAGCAGTGACGTCAGTAATCAGCCCCAGCATTTT. Residues: CASSDVSNQPQHF.

The CDR3 sequence: CASSSPAGSSNTIYF. CDR3 sequence (DNA): TGTGCCAGCAGCTCCCCCGCAGGGTCATCCAACACCATATATTTT. This rearrangement joins TRBV28 to TRBJ1-3; TRBD1 might be the D (5 bases). The CDR3 runs 15 residues. The V end lost 6 bases, the J end lost 7 bases, and 19 bases lay between the germline ends. Germline values: CDR1 MDHEN, CDR2 SYDVKM.

This sequence joins TRBV5-6 and TRBJ1-1; perhaps TRBD1 as D (5 bases). CDR1 is SGHDT and CDR2 is YYEEEE in the germline V gene. V lost 0 bases and J 5 bases, leaving 14 bases between the germline ends. The CDR3 spans 15 residues. The CDR3 region is CASSLAFREGTEAFF. The CDR3 nucleotides read TGTGCCAGCAGCTTGGCCTTTAGGGAGGGGACTGAAGCTTTCTTT.

The CDR3, as DNA: TGTGCCAGCAGCGCCGGACTAGCGGGGGAGCAGTTCTTC. As protein: CASSAGLAGEQFF. This sequence joins TRBV9 and TRBJ2-1, with TRBD2 matching over 12 bases. The CDR3 contains 13 residues. The junction had 2 bases not matched to a gene; V was cut back by 3 bases and J by 10 bases. Germline values: CDR1 SGDLS, CDR2 YYNGEE.

The genes are TRBV30 and TRBJ1-1; tentatively, D is TRBD1 (5 bases). The CDR3 consists of 14 residues. The germline gives CDR1 GTSNPN, CDR2 SVGIG (reference sequence). V lost 4 bases and J 0 bases, leaving 12 bases between the germline ends. CDR3 residues: CAWTPGRMNTEAFF. The CDR3 DNA reads TGTGCCTGGACTCCAGGGAGGATGAACACTGAAGCTTTCTTT.

The gene calls are TRBV30 and TRBJ1-1, with unresolved D. The CDR3 is made up of 11 amino acids. V lost 0 bases and J 7 bases, leaving 6 bases between the germline ends. The germline V gene encodes CDR1 GTSNPN and CDR2 SVGIG (reference sequence). In nucleotides, the CDR3 is TGTGCCTGGAGTGTATCCCATGAAGCTTTCTTT. Residues: CAWSVSHEAFF. The full variable domain, rest sourced from reference TRBV30 and TRBJ1-1, is SQTIHQWPATLVQPVGSPLSLECTVEGTSNPNLYWYRQAAGRGLQLLFYSVGIGQISSEVPQNLSASRPQDRQFILSSKKLLLSDSGFYLCAWSVSHEAFFGQGTRLTVV.

The chain employs TRBV7-8 and TRBJ1-1; 7 bases agree with TRBD1. V lost 5 bases, J lost 5 bases, and 8 bases stayed unmatched. The CDR3 is made up of 14 amino acids. Per the germline V gene, CDR1 is SGHVS and CDR2 is FQNEAQ. The CDR3 protein is CASSPQPTGTEAFF. The CDR3 nucleotides read TGTGCCAGCAGCCCCCAGCCGACAGGGACTGAAGCTTTCTTT.

This clone appeared a single time. This chain connects TRBV12-3 or TRBV12-4 to TRBJ2-5; TRBD2 is a possible D gene (6 bases). Trimming removed 8 bases at V and 5 bases at J, with 15 bases between. The CDR3 has 13 residues. The CDR3 is CASSRGGGETQYF. CDR3 nucleotide sequence: TGTGCCAGCTCCAGAGGTGGGGGGGAGACCCAGTACTTC.